The 19 T cell receptor beta chains below all came from one sample that was sequenced in a study of Ad26.COV2.S vaccination and SARS-CoV-2 variants. The treatment is: roughly 18 received Ad26.COV2.S at low or high dose, single or two shots; five or six received placebo; per-sample allocation not given. Day 63 following the first vaccine or placebo injection was when the samples were taken. Measured with immunoSEQ multiplex PCR; TCRdb has only the in-frame clones, and not every one. This sample has about half a million clones, with 80% to 90% found just once. Material: peripheral blood, obtained in a trial of Ad26.COV2.S vaccine versus placebo. These TCRs come from a person aged 18-60 years who received the Ad26.COV2.S COVID-19 vaccine or a placebo.

The rearrangement uses TRBV19 and TRBJ1-2; 7 positions match TRBD1. Trimming took 5 bases from V and 4 from J; bases not matched to a gene: 13. The CDR3 consists of 16 residues. Germline-derived CDR1 and CDR2 are LNHDA and SQIVND (reference sequence). The CDR3 nucleotides are TGTGCCAGTAGTGAGACGACAGGGCCGGGAGGCTATGGCTACACCTTC. Its protein product is CASSETTGPGGYGYTF.

This rearrangement joins TRBV5-5 to TRBJ2-2; 9 positions agree with TRBD2. Per the germline V gene, CDR1 is SGHKS and CDR2 is YYEKEE (reference sequence). The CDR3 has 19 amino acids. J was trimmed by 6 bases and V by 4 bases; bases with no gene match: 19. The CDR3 bases are TGTGCCAGCAGCGGAGGACAGCAAGGCGGGAGGGCCCTCGCCGGGGAGCTGTTTTTT. This gives the protein CASSGGQQGGRALAGELFF. Looking up the rest from reference TRBV5-5 and TRBJ2-2 gives the full variable domain: DAGVTQSPTHLIKTRGQQVTLRCSPISGHKSVSWYQQVLGQGPQFIFQYYEKEERGRGNFPDRFSARQFPNYSSELNVNALLLGDSALYLCASSGGQQGGRALAGELFFGEGSRLTVL.

The chain uses TRBV7-9 and TRBJ1-4; the D gene is possibly TRBD1 (6 bases). Germline loops: CDR1 SEHNR, CDR2 FQNEAQ (reference sequence). The CDR3 extends over 13 amino acids. V gave up 3 bases and J gave up 8 bases, with 10 bases separating them. The CDR3 DNA follows: TGTGCCAGCAGCTTCACAGGGAAAGAAAAACTGTTTTTT. Amino acids: CASSFTGKEKLFF.

V and J are TRBV6-6 and TRBJ1-5; TRBD1 might be the D (5 bases). The V gene's germline CDR1 is MNHNY and CDR2 SVGAGI (reference sequence). The CDR3 spans 16 residues. The germline V and J ends were trimmed by 7 bases and 4 bases, with 20 bases remaining between them. CDR3 coding DNA: TGTGCCAGCAAATTAAGGGGCCTAGAAAAAAATCAGCCCCAGCATTTT. It translates to CASKLRGLEKNQPQHF.

CDR3 loop: CASSYSGDSGNTIYF. The CDR3 bases are TGTGCCAGCAGTTACTCGGGAGACTCTGGAAACACCATATATTTT. The V call is TRBV6-5, the J call TRBJ1-3; D uncertain. The CDR3 totals 15 residues. Germline V lookup: CDR1 MNHEY, CDR2 SVGAGI. Trimming left V 0 bases short and J 0 bases short, with 6 bases between.

The CDR3 coding sequence is TGTGCCAGCAGTTTTGACGCTCCGGGGGATTCACCCCTCCACTTT. Its protein is CASSFDAPGDSPLHF. The chain joins TRBV27 to TRBJ1-6, with TRBD1 as a possible D gene (5 bases). Germline V gene data show CDR1 as MNHEY and CDR2 as SMNVEV (reference sequence). Trimming took off 3 bases at V and 8 bases at J, with 14 bases between the two ends. The CDR3 has 15 residues.

This sequence joins TRBV11-2 and TRBJ2-6, with 8 bases fitting TRBD2. The J segment lost 0 bases and the V segment lost 0 bases, leaving 1 base of the junction unmatched. Germline V CDR1 and CDR2: SGHAT, FQNNGV. This CDR3 comprises 17 residues. The CDR3 sequence is CASSLDTSGSGANVLTF. DNA for the CDR3: TGTGCCAGCAGCTTAGACACTAGCGGCTCTGGGGCCAACGTCCTGACTTTC. The entire variable domain, with the rest obtained from reference TRBV11-2 and TRBJ2-6, is as follows: EAGVAQSPRYKIIEKRQSVAFWCNPISGHATLYWYQQILGQGPKLLIQFQNNGVVDDSQLPKDRFSAERLKGVDSTLKIQPAKLEDSAVYLCASSLDTSGSGANVLTFGAGSRLTVL.

J is TRBJ2-1 and V is TRBV28; TRBD2 aligns across 11 bases. The CDR3 spans 17 residues. Germline V gives CDR1 MDHEN, CDR2 SYDVKM. Unmatched junction bases numbered 11, after V lost 3 bases and J lost 7 bases. CDR3 coding DNA: TGTGCCAGCAGTTTTTACGGTAGCGGGAGGGCGGGGAATGAGCAGTTCTTC. Translation: CASSFYGSGRAGNEQFF.

This chain uses TRBV7-3 with TRBJ1-2; TRBD1 might be the D (5 bases). Per the germline V gene, CDR1 is SGHTA and CDR2 is FQGTGA. V lost 4 bases and J 2 bases, leaving 11 bases between the germline ends. The CDR3 has 14 amino acids. The CDR3 spells CASSYGEGNYGYTF. The CDR3 DNA follows: TGTGCCAGCAGCTATGGAGAGGGGAACTATGGCTACACCTTC.

V is TRBV5-5 and J is TRBJ1-2; weak D call: TRBD1 (5 bases). The CDR3 contains 14 residues. Germline CDR1 is SGHKS and CDR2 is YYEKEE (reference sequence). Trimming stripped 2 bases from V and 6 bases from J, with 14 bases between. CDR3 in amino acids: CASSFLWTIDGYTF. In DNA, the CDR3 is TGTGCCAGCAGCTTCCTCTGGACAATCGATGGCTACACCTTC. The whole variable domain, filled in from reference TRBV5-5 and TRBJ1-2, reads DAGVTQSPTHLIKTRGQQVTLRCSPISGHKSVSWYQQVLGQGPQFIFQYYEKEERGRGNFPDRFSARQFPNYSSELNVNALLLGDSALYLCASSFLWTIDGYTFGSGTRLTVV.

This rearrangement joins TRBV13 to TRBJ2-6, with D maybe TRBD2 (6 bases). The CDR3 spans 17 residues. V lost 6 bases, J lost 2 bases, and 17 bases lay in between. The germline V gene has CDR1 PRHDT and CDR2 FYEKMQ (reference sequence). The DNA of the CDR3 is TGTGCCAGCAGGCCCTCACTAGCTCGCCCTGGGGCCAACGTCCTGACTTTC. Translating gives CASRPSLARPGANVLTF.

The CDR3 nucleotides read TGTGCCAGCAGCTTAGGAGTTCGGGTCGGAACTAATGAAAAACTGTTTTTT. Translated: CASSLGVRVGTNEKLFF. This sequence joins TRBV7-9 and TRBJ1-4, with D unclear. Trimming took off 1 base at V and 1 base at J, with 13 bases between the two ends. The CDR3 spans 17 residues. The germline V gene has CDR1 SEHNR and CDR2 FQNEAQ (reference sequence).

This chain connects TRBV2 to TRBJ1-6; 11 nucleotides align to TRBD1. CDR3 length: 13 amino acids. The junction had 0 bases not matched to a gene; V was cut back by 6 bases and J by 8 bases. In germline, CDR1 is SNHLY, CDR2 FYNNEI. For the CDR3, the DNA is TGTGCCAGCAGGGGACAGGGGGATTCACCCCTCCACTTT. Its protein is CASRGQGDSPLHF.

V usage is TRBV6-5 and J usage is TRBJ1-2; unclear D gene. This CDR3 has 13 amino acids. Trimming cost V 11 bases and J 7 bases, with 20 bases left between them. Germline CDR1 MNHEY, CDR2 SVGAGI. The CDR3 sequence is CAAGSQDGFGYTF. The CDR3 coding sequence is TGTGCCGCCGGGTCGCAGGATGGTTTTGGCTACACCTTC.

The gene calls are TRBV4-2 and TRBJ2-3; maybe TRBD2 (7 bases). The CDR3 has 16 amino acids. Trimming pared 1 base from V and 2 bases from J, leaving 13 bases between. Germline V CDR1 and CDR2: LGHNA, YNFKEQ. The DNA of the CDR3 is TGTGCCAGCAGCCAAGTTTGGGGGGGCCCCACAGATACGCAGTATTTT. This codes for CASSQVWGGPTDTQYF.

This chain joins TRBV6-5 and TRBJ1-2; D remains unclear. The V gene's germline CDR1 is MNHEY and CDR2 SVGAGI. The V end was cut by 5 bases, the J end by 4 bases, with 5 bases between. The CDR3 extends over 11 amino acids. The CDR3 region has the DNA TGTGCCAGCAGTCCGGGCTATGGCTACACCTTC. Translated, it gives CASSPGYGYTF.

This chain uses TRBV3-1 (or the pseudogene TRBV3-2) with TRBJ1-2, with D maybe TRBD1 (6 bases). CDR3 size: 14 residues. Per germline, CDR1 LGHDT and CDR2 YNNKEL (reference sequence). The ends were cut back, 3 bases at V and 4 bases at J, with 12 bases in the middle. This CDR3 reads CASSHKPGAYGYTF. In DNA, the CDR3 is TGTGCCAGCAGCCATAAACCAGGGGCCTATGGCTACACCTTC.

This rearrangement joins TRBV19 to TRBJ2-2, with D possibly TRBD1 on 7 matching bases. Germline V lookup: CDR1 LNHDA, CDR2 SQIVND (reference sequence). Trimming took off 5 bases at V and 4 bases at J, with 11 bases between the two ends. CDR3 length: 14 residues. CDR3 sequence reads: CASSRQGGTGELFF. In DNA form, the CDR3 reads TGTGCCAGTAGTCGGCAGGGGGGCACCGGGGAGCTGTTTTTT.

Only a few counts were recorded for this clone. This rearrangement joins TRBV18 to TRBJ1-1; perhaps TRBD1 as D (5 bases). The germline gives CDR1 KGHSH, CDR2 LQKENI. Trimming took off 2 bases at V and 3 bases at J, with 13 bases between the two ends. The CDR3 runs 15 residues. CDR3 region: CASSPGGTTDTEAFF. The CDR3 DNA reads as TGTGCCAGCTCACCAGGCGGGACCACGGACACTGAAGCTTTCTTT.